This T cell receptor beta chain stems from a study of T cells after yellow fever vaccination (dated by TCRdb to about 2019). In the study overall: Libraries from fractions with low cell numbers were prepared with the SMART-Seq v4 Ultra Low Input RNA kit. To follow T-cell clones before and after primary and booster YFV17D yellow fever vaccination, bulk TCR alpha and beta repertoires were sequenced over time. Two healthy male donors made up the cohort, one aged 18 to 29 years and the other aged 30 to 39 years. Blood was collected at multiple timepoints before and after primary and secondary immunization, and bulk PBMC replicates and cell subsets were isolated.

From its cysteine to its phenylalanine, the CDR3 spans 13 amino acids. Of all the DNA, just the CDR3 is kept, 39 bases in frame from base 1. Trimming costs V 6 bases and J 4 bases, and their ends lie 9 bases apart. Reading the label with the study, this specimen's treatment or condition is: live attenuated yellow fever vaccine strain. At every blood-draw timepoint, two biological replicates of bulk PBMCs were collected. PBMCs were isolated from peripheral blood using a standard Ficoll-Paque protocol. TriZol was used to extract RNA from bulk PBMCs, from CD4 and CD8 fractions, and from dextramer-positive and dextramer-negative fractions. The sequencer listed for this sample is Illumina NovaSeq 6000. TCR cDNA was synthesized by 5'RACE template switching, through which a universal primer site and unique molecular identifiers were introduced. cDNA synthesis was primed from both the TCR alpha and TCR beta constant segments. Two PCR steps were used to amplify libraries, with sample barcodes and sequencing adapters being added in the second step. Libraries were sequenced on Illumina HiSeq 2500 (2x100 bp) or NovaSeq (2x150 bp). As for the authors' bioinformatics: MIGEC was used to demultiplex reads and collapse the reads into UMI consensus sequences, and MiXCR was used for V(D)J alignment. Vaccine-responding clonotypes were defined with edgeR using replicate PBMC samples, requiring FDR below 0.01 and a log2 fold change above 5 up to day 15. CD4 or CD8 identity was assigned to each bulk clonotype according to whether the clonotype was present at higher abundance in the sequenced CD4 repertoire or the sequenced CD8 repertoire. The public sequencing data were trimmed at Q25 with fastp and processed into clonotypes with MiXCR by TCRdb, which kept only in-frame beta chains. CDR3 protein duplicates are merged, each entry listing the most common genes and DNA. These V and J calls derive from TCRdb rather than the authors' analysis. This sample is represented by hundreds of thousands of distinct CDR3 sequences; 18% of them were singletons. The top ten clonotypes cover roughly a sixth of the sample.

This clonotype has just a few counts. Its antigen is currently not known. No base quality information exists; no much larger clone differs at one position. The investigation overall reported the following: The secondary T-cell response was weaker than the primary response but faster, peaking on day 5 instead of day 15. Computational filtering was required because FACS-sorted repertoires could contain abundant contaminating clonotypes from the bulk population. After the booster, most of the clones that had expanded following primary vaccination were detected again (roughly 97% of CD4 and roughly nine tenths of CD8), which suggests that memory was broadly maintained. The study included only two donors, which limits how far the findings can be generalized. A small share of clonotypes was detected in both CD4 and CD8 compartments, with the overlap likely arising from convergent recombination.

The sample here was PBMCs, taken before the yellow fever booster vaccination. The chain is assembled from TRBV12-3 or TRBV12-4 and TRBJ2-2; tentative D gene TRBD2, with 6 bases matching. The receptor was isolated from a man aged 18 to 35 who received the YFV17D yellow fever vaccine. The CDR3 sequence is CASRRGGTGELFF. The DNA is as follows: TGTGCCAGCAGACGGGGAGGCACCGGGGAGCTGTTTTTT.